This T cell receptor (beta chain) was recorded in a study of T cell repertoires in cytomegalovirus infection. For the study at large: Matching HLA type and CMV infection were both indicated by public TCR beta signatures. Study-wide results and caveats: Public TCR beta family frequency separated CMV-and-HLA carriers, including in an independent cohort.

A word on this clonotype: Its antigen remains unknown.

From germline, CDR1 is MNHNS and CDR2 SASEGT. The junction had 10 bases not matched to a gene; V was cut back by 6 bases and J by 8 bases. This CDR3 has 15 residues. TCRdb used MiXCR to reprocess the reads, holding one entry per CDR3 protein. The sample has fewer than 550,000 distinct CDR3 sequences; about a third are singletons. The rearrangement joins TRBV6-1 to TRBJ1-6, with TRBD1 identical over 7 bases. Sequencing used PBMCs. The sequence derives from a human donor in good health (CMV status not recorded). Some clones in this sample may be carry-over from other donors' samples. CDR3 region: CASRPTGQLYSPLHF. As DNA, the CDR3 is TGTGCCAGCAGACCTACGGGACAGCTTTATTCACCCCTCCACTTT.